One T cell receptor beta chain is described in this entry. The source of the sample is a study of blood T cell repertoires in COVID-19. The overall study: PBMCs, B-cell-depleted T cells, or T cells provided the cDNA or gDNA that made up the material.

The CDR3 spans 14 residues. The germline gives CDR1 SGHAT, CDR2 FQNNGV. J was trimmed by 2 bases and V by 2 bases; bases with no gene match: 3. Authors' analysis steps: Using reference gene primer amplification, nucleated cell counts were estimated. Some clones are missing from TCRdb's copy, which holds only in-frame ones; the method was immunoSEQ multiplex PCR. D and trimming come from the DNA, and the V and J calls and clone size come from that table. The sample records roughly 100,000 clones, approximately 87% being singletons. The specimen was peripheral blood. The chain carries TRBV11-2 and TRBJ2-7; 7 nucleotides line up with TRBD2. This TCR derives from a human donor in a cohort sampled during active or convalescent COVID-19. CDR3 region: CASSLPGRTYEQYF. CDR3 nucleotide sequence: TGTGCCAGCAGCTTACCCGGGAGGACCTACGAGCAGTACTTC.